The rows below give T cell receptor beta chains drawn from one sample of a study of T cell changes during pregnancy in multiple sclerosis. The repertoire was sequenced with immunoSEQ multiplex PCR; TCRdb's copy has only in-frame clones and lacks some. The sample lists about 64,000 clones; 96% were seen once. This material consisted of CD8+ T cells from peripheral blood mononuclear cells, taken after pregnancy. These TCRs come from a female donor with multiple sclerosis, enrolled in a pregnancy study. The CDR3 runs from the conserved cysteine through the conserved F or W. The D gene is left open where the match is weak. Only some rows state a clone size, as once, few, many or a class for expanded clones.

clone size | J gene | V gene | D gene | CDR3 protein | CDR3 DNA
- | TRBJ2-2 | TRBV9 | TRBD2 | CASSGDSGGPRGELFF | TGTGCCAGCAGCGGCGACTCGGGAGGGCCTCGAGGGGAGCTGTTTTTT
once | TRBJ2-7 | TRBV4-1 | TRBD1 | CASSLGGGTGYTEQYF | TGCGCCAGCAGCCTAGGAGGAGGGACAGGGTATACCGAGCAGTACTTC
once | TRBJ2-2 | TRBV4-3 | - | CASSQDTRGTGELFF | TGCGCCAGCAGCCAAGATACTCGGGGCACCGGGGAGCTGTTTTTT
- | TRBJ2-1 | TRBV15 | TRBD2 | CATSYRLASPNKGRQGEQFF | TGTGCCACCAGTTACCGACTAGCATCCCCCAACAAGGGCCGACAAGGTGAGCAGTTCTTC
- | TRBJ1-2 | TRBV9 | - | CASSGAGYTF | TGTGCCAGCAGCGGAGCTGGCTACACCTTC
- | TRBJ2-3 | TRBV4-1 | - | CASSQARSEATQYF | TGCGCCAGCAGCCAAGCCCGGTCCGAGGCGACGCAGTATTTT
once | TRBJ2-1 | TRBV6-6 | TRBD1 | CASSYSGTGINEQFF | TGTGCCAGCAGTTACTCAGGGACAGGGATCAATGAGCAGTTCTTC
once | TRBJ2-1 | TRBV19 | TRBD2 | CASSWSGRASFYEQFF | TGTGCCAGTAGTTGGAGCGGGAGGGCATCCTTCTATGAGCAGTTCTTC
- | TRBJ2-5 | TRBV7-6 | TRBD2 | CASSLLAGHETQYF | TGTGCCAGCAGCTTATTAGCGGGCCACGAGACCCAGTACTTC
- | TRBJ2-7 | TRBV7-9 | - | CASSFGDEQYF | TGTGCCAGCAGCTTTGGAGACGAGCAGTACTTC